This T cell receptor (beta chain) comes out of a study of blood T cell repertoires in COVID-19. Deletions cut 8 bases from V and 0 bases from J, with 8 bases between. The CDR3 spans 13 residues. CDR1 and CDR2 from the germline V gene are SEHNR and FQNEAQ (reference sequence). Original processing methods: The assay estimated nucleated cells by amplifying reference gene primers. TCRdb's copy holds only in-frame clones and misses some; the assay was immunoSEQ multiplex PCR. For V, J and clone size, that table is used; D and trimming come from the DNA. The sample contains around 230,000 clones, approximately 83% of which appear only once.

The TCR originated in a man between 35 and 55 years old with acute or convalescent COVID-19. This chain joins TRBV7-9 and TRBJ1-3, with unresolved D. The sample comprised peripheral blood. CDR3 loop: CASGRGSGNTIYF. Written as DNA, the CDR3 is TGTGCCAGCGGTCGGGGCTCTGGAAACACCATATATTTT.